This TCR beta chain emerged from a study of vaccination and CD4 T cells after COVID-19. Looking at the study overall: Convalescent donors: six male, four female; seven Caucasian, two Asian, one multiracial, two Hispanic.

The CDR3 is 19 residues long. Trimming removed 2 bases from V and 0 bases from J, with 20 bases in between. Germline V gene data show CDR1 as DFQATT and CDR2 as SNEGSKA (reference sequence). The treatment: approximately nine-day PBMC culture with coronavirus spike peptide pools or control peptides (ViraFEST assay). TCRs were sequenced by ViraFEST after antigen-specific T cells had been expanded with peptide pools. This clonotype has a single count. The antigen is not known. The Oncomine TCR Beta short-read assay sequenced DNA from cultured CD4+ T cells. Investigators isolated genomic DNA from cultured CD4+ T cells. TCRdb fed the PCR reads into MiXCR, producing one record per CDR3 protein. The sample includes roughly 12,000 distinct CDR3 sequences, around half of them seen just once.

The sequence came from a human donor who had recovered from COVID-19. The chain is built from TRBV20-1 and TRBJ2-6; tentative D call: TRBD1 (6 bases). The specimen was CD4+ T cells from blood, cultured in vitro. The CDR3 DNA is TGCAGTGCTAGACTAGACAGGACACTCCGGAGCTCTGGGGCCAACGTCCTGACTTTC. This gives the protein CSARLDRTLRSSGANVLTF.